This paragraph reports one TCR beta chain. The method was immunoSEQ multiplex PCR; TCRdb's version includes in-frame clones alone and lacks a portion of them. The top ten clones hold 1% to 1.5% of a sample with some 400,000 clones, 87% of them seen once. The sample belongs to a study of blood T cell repertoires in COVID-19. The germline V and J ends were trimmed by 7 bases and 0 bases, with 10 bases remaining between them. The CDR3 runs to 14 residues. Germline-derived CDR1 and CDR2 are SGHNT and YYREEE (reference sequence). Material: PBMCs or T cells enriched from blood (not recorded which). The clonotype comes from a man younger than 40 who had recovered from COVID-19. The rearrangement uses TRBV5-4 and TRBJ2-2; D not certain. CDR3 loop: CASLIRPNTGELFF. The CDR3 nucleotides are TGTGCCAGCTTAATCAGGCCGAACACCGGGGAGCTGTTTTTT.